The entry below gives a single T cell receptor (beta chain) sequence along with its context. The V and J ends lost 4 bases and 0 bases respectively, with 13 bases between them. This CDR3 region has 16 residues. Germline V lookup: CDR1 LNHDA, CDR2 SQIVND (reference sequence). The data originate from a study of molecular identifiers for immune sequencing clone quantification. One entry per CDR3 protein, called by TCRdb with MiXCR from the PCR reads. The table records some 65,000 distinct CDR3 sequences, under 20% of them present only once. The chain employs TRBV19 and TRBJ1-3; D uncertain. The sequence was obtained from a human donor in good health. Some libraries in this study had Jurkat cell RNA spiked in. The sequencing sample was made of naive CD8+ T cells from blood, with Jurkat cell RNA spiked in. The subset was: FACS-sorted CD8+CD4-CCR7+CD45RA+ naive T cells. The DNA of the CDR3 is TGTGCCAGTAGTACCAACCCGGTGGACTCTGGAAACACCATATATTTT. It translates to CASSTNPVDSGNTIYF. The full variable domain, its missing parts supplied by reference TRBV19 and TRBJ1-3, is DGGITQSPKYLFRKEGQNVTLSCEQNLNHDAMYWYRQDPGQGLRLIYYSQIVNDFQKGDIAEGYSVSREKKESFPLTVTSAQKNPTAFYLCASSTNPVDSGNTIYFGEGSWLTVV.